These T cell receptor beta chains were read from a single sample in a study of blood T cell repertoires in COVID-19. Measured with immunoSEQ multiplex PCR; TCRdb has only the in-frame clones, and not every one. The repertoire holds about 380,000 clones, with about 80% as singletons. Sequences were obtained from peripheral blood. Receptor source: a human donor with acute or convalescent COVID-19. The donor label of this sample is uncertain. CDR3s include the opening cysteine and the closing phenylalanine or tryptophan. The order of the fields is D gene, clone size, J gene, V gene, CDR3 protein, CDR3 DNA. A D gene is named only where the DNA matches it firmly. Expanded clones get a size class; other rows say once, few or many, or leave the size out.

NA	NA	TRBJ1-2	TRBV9	CASKPGFALYGYTF	TGTGCCAGCAAGCCAGGGTTTGCTCTCTATGGCTACACCTTC
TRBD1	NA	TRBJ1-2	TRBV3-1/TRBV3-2	CASSQEGTGWGYGYTF	TGTGCCAGCAGCCAAGAGGGGACAGGGTGGGGCTATGGCTACACCTTC
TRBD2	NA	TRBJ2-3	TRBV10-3	CATGTSGTDTQYF	TGTGCCACCGGGACTAGCGGCACAGATACGCAGTATTTT
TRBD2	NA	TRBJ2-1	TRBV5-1	CASKKAGTSGLWEQFF	TGCGCCAGCAAAAAAGCCGGGACTAGCGGACTTTGGGAGCAGTTCTTC
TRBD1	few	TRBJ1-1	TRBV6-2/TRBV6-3	CASSYPGGSLEAFF	TGTGCCAGCAGTTACCCAGGGGGCAGTTTGGAAGCTTTCTTT
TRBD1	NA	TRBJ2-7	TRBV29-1	CSVEGPGQGGQYF	TGCAGCGTTGAAGGCCCGGGACAGGGTGGGCAGTACTTC
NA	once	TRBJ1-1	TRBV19	CASTAGWNTEAFF	TGTGCCAGTACCGCGGGGTGGAACACTGAAGCTTTCTTT
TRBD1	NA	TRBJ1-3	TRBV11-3	CASSSTGSSGNTIYF	TGTGCCAGCAGCTCGACAGGGAGCTCTGGAAACACCATATATTTT
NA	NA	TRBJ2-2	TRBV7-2	CASSSQGGAGRTGELFF	TGTGCCAGCAGCTCTCAAGGGGGCGCGGGAAGGACCGGGGAGCTGTTTTTT
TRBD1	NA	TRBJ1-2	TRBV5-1	CASSLGTGVGYGYTF	TGCGCCAGCAGCTTGGGCACAGGGGTCGGCTATGGCTACACCTTC
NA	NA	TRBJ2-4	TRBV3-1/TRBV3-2	CASSQVTRGNIQYF	TGTGCCAGCAGCCAAGTCACCAGGGGAAACATTCAGTACTTC
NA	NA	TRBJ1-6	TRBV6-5	CASTLETYTAAPLHF	TGTGCCAGCACTCTAGAGACCTACACGGCTGCACCCCTCCACTTT
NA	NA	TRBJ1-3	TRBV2	CASNSDRISGNTIYF	TGTGCCAGCAACAGTGACAGGATCTCTGGAAACACCATATATTTT
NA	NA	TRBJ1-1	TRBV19	CASIKGHQYEAFF	TGTGCCAGTATAAAGGGACACCAGTATGAAGCTTTCTTT
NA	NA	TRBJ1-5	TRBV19	CASSIVTAHQPQHF	TGTGCCAGTAGTATAGTGACAGCTCATCAGCCCCAGCATTTT
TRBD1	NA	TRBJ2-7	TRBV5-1	CASRGQGAFYEQYF	TGCGCCAGCAGAGGGCAGGGGGCTTTCTACGAGCAGTACTTC
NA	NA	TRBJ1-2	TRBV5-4	CASSLTQGVYGYTF	TGTGCCAGCAGCTTAACACAGGGCGTCTATGGCTACACCTTC
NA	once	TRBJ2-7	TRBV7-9	CASSLSGVGYEQYF	TGTGCCAGCAGCTTATCAGGGGTCGGGTACGAGCAGTACTTC
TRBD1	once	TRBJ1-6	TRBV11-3	CASSLDPGQGASSYNSPLHF	TGTGCCAGCAGCTTAGATCCGGGACAGGGGGCGAGCTCCTATAATTCACCCCTCCACTTT
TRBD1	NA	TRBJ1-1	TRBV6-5	CASSADRGPEAFF	TGTGCCAGCAGCGCCGACAGGGGCCCTGAAGCTTTCTTT
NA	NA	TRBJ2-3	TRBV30	CAWTRTSSFTDTQYF	TGTGCCTGGACTCGTACTTCGAGTTTCACAGATACGCAGTATTTT
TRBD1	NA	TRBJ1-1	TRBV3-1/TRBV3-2	CASSPRDRDTEAFF	TGTGCCAGCAGCCCTCGGGACAGGGACACTGAAGCTTTCTTT
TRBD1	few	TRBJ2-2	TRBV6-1	CASSADRGRYTGELFF	TGTGCCAGCAGTGCTGACAGGGGGCGATACACCGGGGAGCTGTTTTTT
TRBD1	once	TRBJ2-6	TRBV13	CASSPGQGVSGANVLTF	TGTGCCAGCAGCCCGGGACAGGGGGTTTCTGGGGCCAACGTCCTGACTTTC
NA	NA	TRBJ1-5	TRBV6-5	CASSLQGYQPQHF	TGTGCCAGCTCTTTACAGGGTTATCAGCCCCAGCATTTT
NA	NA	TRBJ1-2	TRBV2	CASRNTESEGYTF	TGTGCCAGCAGGAATACAGAGTCTGAGGGCTACACCTTC
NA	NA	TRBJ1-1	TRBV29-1	CSAPSVGAHNTEAFF	TGCAGCGCCCCGAGTGTGGGCGCCCACAACACTGAAGCTTTCTTT
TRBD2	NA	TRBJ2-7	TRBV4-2	CASSQTPASGPYEQYF	TGTGCCAGCAGCCAAACTCCGGCTAGCGGACCCTACGAGCAGTACTTC